Following are 21 T cell receptor beta chains from one sample sequenced in a study of cytomegalovirus exposure and HLA in healthy donors. Use of 60 Vbeta and 13 Jbeta primers characterized the PCR. Repertoires were generated with immunoSEQ multiplex PCR, while TCRdb's copy carries only in-frame clones and drops some. This table has under 200,000 clones, approximately 12% appearing once. Sequenced: PBMCs. All receptors come from a man aged 50-59 years in good health and CMV-seropositive.

This clone was observed a few times. The CDR3 region has the DNA TGCGCCAGCAGCTTGACGTCAGGACAGGGGAAGTCTGGGGCCAACGTCCTGACTTTC. This codes for CASSLTSGQGKSGANVLTF. The J gene is TRBJ2-6, the V gene TRBV5-1, with 9 bases identical to TRBD1. This CDR3 spans 19 amino acids. CDR1 is SGHRS and CDR2 is YFSETQ in the germline V gene. J gave up 1 base and V 1 base, and 9 bases lay outside the gene matches.

This clone was observed a handful of times. The chain employs TRBV29-1 and TRBJ1-1, with 8 bases matching TRBD1. The J segment lost 0 bases and the V segment lost 7 bases, leaving 13 bases of the junction unmatched. This CDR3 contains 16 residues. CDR1 and CDR2 (germline): SQVTM, ANQGSEA. The CDR3 region is CSARTGMGLVNTEAFF. The CDR3 nucleotides are TGCAGCGCCCGGACAGGGATGGGCCTGGTGAACACTGAAGCTTTCTTT.

V is TRBV5-6 and J is TRBJ1-2; D is unresolved. The germline CDR1 and CDR2 sequences are SGHDT and YYEEEE. This CDR3 region has 13 residues. Trimming removed 4 bases from V and 7 bases from J, with 14 bases in between. The CDR3 DNA is TGTGCCAGCAGCCCCTCGAGGAGTGGTGGCTACACCTTC. Translation: CASSPSRSGGYTF.

The table lists this clone with a few counts. This chain links TRBV5-1 with TRBJ2-2; a possible D gene is TRBD2 (5 bases). V gave up 0 bases and J gave up 7 bases, with 7 bases separating them. CDR3 length equals 13 residues. Germline CDR1 reads SGHRS; CDR2 reads YFSETQ. The CDR3 sequence is CASSLAGNGELFF. DNA of the CDR3: TGCGCCAGCAGCTTGGCGGGGAACGGGGAGCTGTTTTTT.

This clone was observed a handful of times. The chain's CDR3 is CASSRGLTNEKLFF. CDR3 bases: TGCGCCAGCAGCCGGGGACTGACTAATGAAAAACTGTTTTTT. V and J are TRBV5-1 and TRBJ1-4; D possibly corresponds to TRBD1 (5 bases). The CDR3 consists of 14 residues. The germline gives CDR1 SGHRS, CDR2 YFSETQ. The V gene lost 4 bases and the J gene lost 2 bases, with 9 bases spanning the gap.

The chain uses TRBV11-2 and TRBJ2-2; D is unclear. The CDR3 consists of 13 residues. Trimming cost V 8 bases and J 1 base, with 8 bases left between them. Germline lookup yields CDR1 SGHAT and CDR2 FQNNGV. DNA for the CDR3: TGTGCCAGCGCCCGCGGGAACACCGGGGAGCTGTTTTTT. Translating it yields CASARGNTGELFF.

V usage is TRBV6-1 and J usage is TRBJ1-5; D remains ambiguous. V dropped 7 bases and J dropped 5 bases, with 15 bases sitting between them. The CDR3 covers 14 residues. The V gene's germline CDR1 is MNHNS and CDR2 SASEGT. The CDR3 is CASMSHRADQPQHF. In nucleotides, the CDR3 is TGTGCCAGCATGAGCCATAGAGCGGATCAGCCCCAGCATTTT.

This chain connects TRBV6-1 to TRBJ1-6; tentatively, D is TRBD1 (5 bases). Germline assignment: CDR1 MNHNS and CDR2 SASEGT. The CDR3 is 14 residues long. The V gene lost 6 bases and the J gene lost 6 bases, with 12 bases spanning the gap. The CDR3 sequence is CASRFGQFNSPLHF. The CDR3 DNA is TGTGCCAGCAGGTTCGGACAATTTAATTCACCCCTCCACTTT.

The sample holds a few counts of this clone. The chain recombines TRBV19 with TRBJ1-4; possible D gene TRBD1, 6 bases. The germline V gene encodes CDR1 LNHDA and CDR2 SQIVND (reference sequence). This CDR3 has 16 residues. The V end was cut by 3 bases, the J end by 0 bases, with 11 bases between. DNA of the CDR3: TGTGCCAGTAGTATGTGGGGACAAGCAACTAATGAAAAACTGTTTTTT. Residues: CASSMWGQATNEKLFF.

This clone has only a few counts. This chain connects TRBV19 to TRBJ2-5; 7 bases are a match to TRBD1. This CDR3 has 13 amino acids. V trimming: 8 bases; J trimming: 5 bases; junction bases outside the gene matches: 8. The germline gives CDR1 LNHDA, CDR2 SQIVND (reference sequence). The CDR3 coding sequence is TGTGCCAGTGGCAGACAGGGTCTGGAGACCCAGTACTTC. As protein: CASGRQGLETQYF.

V and J are TRBV7-2 and TRBJ2-7; tentatively, D is TRBD1 (5 bases). Germline V gives CDR1 SGHTA, CDR2 FQGNSA. V dropped 5 bases and J dropped 3 bases, with 11 bases sitting between them. The CDR3 loop spans 13 amino acids. CDR3 DNA sequence: TGTGCCAGCAGCCTCCGGCAGGGCTACGAGCAGTACGTC. Amino acids: CASSLRQGYEQYV.

The chain is built from TRBV10-3 and TRBJ1-5, with a possible D match to TRBD1 (5 bases). Germline CDR1 reads ENHRY; CDR2 reads SYGVKD. The CDR3 has 15 residues. Between the trimmed V and J ends, which lost 0 bases and 2 bases, there was a span of 8 bases. CDR3 sequence (DNA): TGTGCCATCAGTGAGTCTATAGGGGGCAATCAGCCCCAGCATTTT. As protein: CAISESIGGNQPQHF.

There are a few counts of this clone. The V call is TRBV7-8, the J call TRBJ1-1; the D gene is possibly TRBD1 (5 bases). V was shortened by 4 bases and J by 0 bases, with 12 bases between the two germline ends. Germline V gene lookup returns CDR1 SGHVS and CDR2 FQNEAQ. The CDR3 is made up of 15 amino acids. CDR3: CASSYDRGLNTEAFF. The CDR3 nucleotides read TGTGCCAGCAGCTATGATAGGGGTTTGAACACTGAAGCTTTCTTT.

This clone was detected only a few times. The rearrangement uses TRBV19 and TRBJ2-3, with 7 positions matching TRBD2. The CDR3 covers 14 residues. The junction had 4 bases not matched to a gene; V was cut back by 4 bases and J by 3 bases. CDR1 LNHDA and CDR2 SQIVND come from the germline V gene (reference sequence). CDR3 sequence: CASSTTGRTDTQYF. The CDR3, as DNA: TGTGCCAGTAGTACAACCGGGAGGACAGATACGCAGTATTTT.

The chain uses TRBV30 and TRBJ1-1; possibly TRBD1 for D (5 bases). The CDR3 loop spans 14 amino acids. Germline V gene lookup returns CDR1 GTSNPN and CDR2 SVGIG (reference sequence). Trimming removed 0 bases at V and 4 bases at J, with 12 bases between. CDR3 in amino acids: CAWSVLVGGTEAFF. CDR3 in DNA: TGTGCCTGGAGTGTACTGGTCGGGGGCACTGAAGCTTTCTTT.

This chain uses TRBV4-3 with TRBJ1-1; D call uncertain. The CDR3 covers 14 residues. V gave up 6 bases and J gave up 5 bases, with 16 bases separating them. Per the germline V gene, CDR1 is LGHNA and CDR2 is YSLEER. The CDR3 protein is CASRPDSRGTEAFF. The CDR3 coding sequence is TGCGCCAGCAGACCCGATAGCCGCGGAACTGAAGCTTTCTTT.

The chain employs TRBV19 and TRBJ1-5; 7 bases line up with TRBD1. CDR3 size: 13 residues. From germline, CDR1 is LNHDA and CDR2 SQIVND (reference sequence). V was clipped by 8 bases and J by 4 bases; unmatched bases: 5. DNA for the CDR3: TGTGCCAGTGACGACAGGGTGAATCAGCCCCAGCATTTT. Its protein product is CASDDRVNQPQHF.

The sample holds a few counts of this clone. The chain combines TRBV14 with TRBJ1-1; tentatively, D is TRBD1 (5 bases). V was clipped by 3 bases and J by 0 bases, with 8 bases between them. This CDR3 comprises 14 residues. The germline CDR1 and CDR2 sequences are SGHDN and FVKESK. For the CDR3, the DNA is TGTGCCAGCAGCCAGGAGACAGTGAACACTGAAGCTTTCTTT. Its protein product is CASSQETVNTEAFF.

The chain employs TRBV6-6 and TRBJ2-7; possibly TRBD1 for D (5 bases). The germline V gene encodes CDR1 MNHNY and CDR2 SVGAGI (reference sequence). This CDR3 region has 14 residues. V was clipped by 0 bases and J by 3 bases, with 9 bases between them. The CDR3 sequence is CASSYSTAIYEQYF. The CDR3 nucleotides are TGTGCCAGCAGTTACTCGACAGCTATCTACGAGCAGTACTTC.

The chain uses TRBV2 and TRBJ1-2; D is unresolved. The CDR3 totals 14 residues. CDR1 is SNHLY, CDR2 FYNNEI, per germline. The germline V and J ends were trimmed by 7 bases and 2 bases, with 14 bases remaining between them. Here the CDR3 DNA reads TGTGCCAGCACCCTCCTCGGGGTAAACTATGGCTACACCTTC. This translates into CASTLLGVNYGYTF.

This clone has only a few counts. This chain connects TRBV5-6 to TRBJ1-5; possibly TRBD1 for D (5 bases). The CDR3 covers 15 residues. The germline gives CDR1 SGHDT, CDR2 YYEEEE. V gave up 3 bases and J gave up 6 bases, with 16 bases separating them. The CDR3 DNA reads TGTGCCAGCAGCTCCCGTGGGGGGGTCGGTCAGCCCCAGCATTTT. It is translated as CASSSRGGVGQPQHF.